These 12 T cell receptor beta chains came from one sample sequenced in a study of CXCR3-negative and CXCR3-positive naive CD8 T cells. Libraries were UMI-labeled 5' RACE TRB cDNA. TCRdb reprocessed the 5' RACE reads and stores each CDR3 protein as one record, lacking DNA. Its table lists 70,000 to 95,000 distinct CDR3 sequences. Sequenced input: naive CXCR3- CD8+ T cells from blood. The subset is: CD45RO-CCR7+CD27+CD95- naive CD8+ T cells lacking CXCR3 (TNR3-). These receptors were obtained from a human donor in good health. Some clones in this sample may be carry-over from other donors' samples.

This chain joins TRBV29-1 and TRBJ1-2. The germline V gene encodes CDR1 SQVTM and CDR2 ANQGSEA. This CDR3 is built from 12 residues. The CDR3 loop reads CSVEEGNYGYTF.

V usage is TRBV6-4 and J usage is TRBJ2-1. The CDR3 consists of 13 residues. Looked up from germline, CDR1 is MRHNA and CDR2 is SNTAGT. The CDR3 here is CASSDSPYNEQFF.

The chain couples TRBV9 to TRBJ1-1; TCRdb's assignment of TRBD1 cannot be checked, as there is no DNA. Looked up from germline, CDR1 is SGDLS and CDR2 is YYNGEE. The CDR3 length is 14 residues. Here the CDR3 reads CASSAIGGNTEAFF. The full variable domain, with the rest looked up from reference TRBV9 and TRBJ1-1, is DSGVTQTPKHLITATGQRVTLRCSPRSGDLSVYWYQQSLDQGLQFLIQYYNGEERAKGNILERFSAQQFPDLHSELNLSSLELGDSALYFCASSAIGGNTEAFFGQGTRLTVV.

This rearrangement joins TRBV7-6 to TRBJ2-2; TCRdb's assignment of TRBD1 cannot be checked, as there is no DNA. Looked up from germline, CDR1 is SGHVS and CDR2 is FNYEAQ. This CDR3 has 15 residues. The CDR3 reads CASSLAGGHTGELFF.

This chain connects TRBV20-1 to TRBJ1-5; lacking DNA, the TRBD1 call made by TCRdb goes unchecked. This CDR3 comprises 14 residues. Germline CDR1 and CDR2: DFQATT and SNEGSKA (reference sequence). The CDR3 protein is CSAPDRELRQPQHF.

The chain recombines TRBV29-1 with TRBJ2-5; the TRBD2 assignment by TCRdb is unverifiable without DNA. The CDR3 loop spans 15 amino acids. Germline lookup yields CDR1 SQVTM and CDR2 ANQGSEA. CDR3 loop: CSGILGGRVQETQYF.

The V and J genes are TRBV28 and TRBJ2-7; there is no DNA to check the TCRdb D call of TRBD1. From germline, CDR1 is MDHEN and CDR2 SYDVKM. CDR3 length equals 13 residues. This CDR3 is CASSFARGSEQYF.

The chain combines TRBV6-2 or TRBV6-3 with TRBJ2-3; the TCRdb call, TRBD1, lacks DNA for checking. This CDR3 region has 18 residues. Looked up from germline, CDR1 is MNHEY and CDR2 is SVGEGT. The CDR3 loop is CASSFTVYRDTNTDTQYF.

V is TRBV20-1 and J is TRBJ2-2; the D gene TCRdb calls, TRBD1, cannot be checked with no DNA. Per the germline V gene, CDR1 is DFQATT and CDR2 is SNEGSKA (reference sequence). There are 13 residues in the CDR3. This chain's CDR3 is CSASQGGTGELFF.

This rearrangement joins TRBV5-1 to TRBJ2-7. The CDR3 extends over 12 amino acids. The germline V gene encodes CDR1 SGHRS and CDR2 YFSETQ. The CDR3: CASSLDGYEQYF.

The genes are TRBV15 and TRBJ2-5; checking the TCRdb D call of TRBD1 is not possible without DNA. CDR1 is LNHNV and CDR2 is YYDKDF in the germline V gene (reference sequence). The CDR3 runs to 15 residues. The CDR3 spells CATSRDVWGEETQYF.

The chain recombines TRBV7-9 with TRBJ1-1; TCRdb gives TRBD1 as the D gene, but with no DNA this cannot be confirmed. Germline V CDR1 and CDR2: SEHNR, FQNEAQ (reference sequence). The CDR3 consists of 13 residues. CDR3 amino acids: CASSRWDGTWVFF.